The next 25 T cell receptor beta chains were all read from a single sample in a study of shared clonotypes between healthy human individuals. Produced via immunoSEQ multiplex PCR; TCRdb's table is partial and in-frame only. This repertoire shows about 680,000 clones, 55% to 85% found once; its top ten account for around 1.8%. Sequencing was done on a sample of memory CD4+ T cells sorted from blood. Described subset: CD45RA-negative fraction. The receptor source for this set is a woman aged 25 to 39 in good health.

This clone was seen just once. The chain employs TRBV9 and TRBJ2-1; no clear D. CDR1 and CDR2 (germline): SGDLS, YYNGEE. The CDR3 contains 15 residues. Trimming took off 0 bases at V and 2 bases at J, with 9 bases between the two ends. In DNA form, the CDR3 reads TGTGCCAGCAGCGTAGGATATATAGCCTACAATGAGCAGTTCTTC. It codes for CASSVGYIAYNEQFF.

The chain employs TRBV2 and TRBJ2-5, with 10 bases aligning to TRBD1. V lost 6 bases, J lost 5 bases, and 6 bases stayed unmatched. Per germline, CDR1 SNHLY and CDR2 FYNNEI. This CDR3 contains 14 residues. CDR3 nucleotides: TGTGCCAGCAGGGTGACAGGGGGCATGGAGACCCAGTACTTC. Its translation: CASRVTGGMETQYF. The whole variable domain, filled in from reference TRBV2 and TRBJ2-5, reads EPEVTQTPSHQVTQMGQEVILRCVPISNHLYFYWYRQILGQKVEFLVSFYNNEISEKSEIFDDQFSVERPDGSNFTLKIRSTKLEDSAMYFCASRVTGGMETQYFGPGTRLLVL.

The gene calls are TRBV4-1 and TRBJ1-5; 9 bases are a match to TRBD1. The CDR3 totals 16 residues. V lost 3 bases and J lost 1; bases outside the gene matches: 4. Germline V CDR1 and CDR2: MGHRA, YSYEKL. CDR3 bases: TGCGCCAGCAGCCAGACGACAGGGGGGAGCAATCAGCCCCAGCATTTT. Amino acid sequence: CASSQTTGGSNQPQHF.

The rearrangement joins TRBV14 to TRBJ1-2; D uncertain. Germline V lookup: CDR1 SGHDN, CDR2 FVKESK. The CDR3 has 13 residues. V lost 3 bases, J lost 8 bases, and 13 bases lay in between. DNA for the CDR3: TGTGCCAGCAGCCACGCTCGGGGTTTCGGCTACACCTTC. Protein: CASSHARGFGYTF.

The chain links TRBV9 to TRBJ1-3; D not resolved. Germline V CDR1 and CDR2: SGDLS, YYNGEE. The CDR3 contains 16 residues. With 1 base removed from V and 0 bases from J, the gap between germline ends came to 11 bases. The CDR3 DNA reads as TGTGCCAGCAGCGTAACCCTTTCGACCTCTGGAAACACCATATATTTT. The encoded protein is CASSVTLSTSGNTIYF.

V is TRBV2 and J is TRBJ2-7; D might be TRBD1 or TRBD2, each matching 6 bases. This CDR3 is built from 12 residues. V was cut by 6 bases and J by 6 bases, with 12 bases left in between. The germline CDR1 and CDR2 sequences are SNHLY and FYNNEI. The chain's CDR3 is CASRGGTSEQYF. The CDR3, as DNA: TGTGCCAGCAGGGGCGGGACAAGCGAGCAGTACTTC.

The chain recombines TRBV5-1 with TRBJ2-5, with a possible D match to TRBD2 (6 bases). Trimming cost V 0 bases and J 4 bases, with 13 bases left between them. The CDR3 has 15 residues. Germline CDR1 reads SGHRS; CDR2 reads YFSETQ. The CDR3 spells CASSLEAGRSETQYF. As DNA, the CDR3 is TGCGCCAGCAGCTTGGAGGCGGGACGGTCAGAGACCCAGTACTTC.

The chain employs TRBV23-1 and TRBJ2-5; maybe TRBD2 (6 bases). TRBV23-1 is assigned to the ORF class and has an uncertain function. The CDR3 sequence is 13 residues long. Between the trimmed V and J ends, which lost 7 bases and 3 bases, there was a span of 12 bases. CDR3 sequence: CASISRLEETQYF. DNA of the CDR3: TGCGCCAGCATCAGCAGACTAGAAGAGACCCAGTACTTC.

The chain has TRBV5-1 and TRBJ2-7, with D tentatively TRBD1 (6 bases). CDR1 and CDR2 from the germline V gene are SGHRS and YFSETQ. Trimming cost V 4 bases and J 2 bases, with 13 bases left between them. The CDR3 has 14 residues. For the CDR3, the DNA is TGCGCCAGCAGCACGTACCGGGACACCTACGAGCAGTACTTC. Its translation is CASSTYRDTYEQYF.

This clone has a handful of counts. The V gene is TRBV5-1, the J gene TRBJ2-2; D not certain. V was trimmed by 0 bases and J by 4 bases, leaving 13 bases between them. Germline CDR1 reads SGHRS; CDR2 reads YFSETQ. The CDR3 sequence is 16 residues long. This chain's CDR3 is CASSLVPGSTTGELFF. The CDR3 bases are TGCGCCAGCAGCTTGGTTCCGGGTTCGACCACCGGGGAGCTGTTTTTT.

The rearrangement uses TRBV28 and TRBJ1-1; 7 bases are shared with TRBD1. J lost 5 bases, V lost 6 bases, and 12 bases had no gene match. The germline V gene encodes CDR1 MDHEN and CDR2 SYDVKM. The CDR3 consists of 15 residues. CDR3 DNA: TGTGCCAGCAGCTCTCACAGGGGAGGGAAAACTGAAGCTTTCTTT. It codes for CASSSHRGGKTEAFF.

The chain employs TRBV25-1 and TRBJ1-4, with D maybe TRBD1 (6 bases). The ends were cut back, 5 bases at V and 0 bases at J, with 7 bases in the middle. Germline V lookup: CDR1 MGHDK, CDR2 SYGVNS. This CDR3 has 14 residues. In DNA, the CDR3 is TGTGCCAGCAGTAACAGGGCAACTAATGAAAAACTGTTTTTT. Its translation is CASSNRATNEKLFF.

V usage is TRBV25-1 and J usage is TRBJ2-7; D remains unclear. The CDR3 is 13 residues long. The V end lost 8 bases, the J end lost 6 bases, and 17 bases lay between the germline ends. The germline CDR1 and CDR2 sequences are MGHDK and SYGVNS. DNA for the CDR3: TGTGCCAGCCGTCGGACGGAGCACGGCGAGCAGTACTTC. This translates into CASRRTEHGEQYF.

A remark on this clone: The same CDR3 is also encoded by other DNA sequences in this sample. V and J are TRBV7-9 and TRBJ1-1; D is possibly TRBD1 (6 bases). V was trimmed by 3 bases and J by 2 bases, leaving 10 bases between them. CDR1 is SEHNR, CDR2 FQNEAQ, per germline (reference sequence). This CDR3 is built from 14 residues. The chain's CDR3 is CASSLGAANTEAFF. The CDR3 nucleotides read TGTGCCAGCAGCTTGGGGGCAGCCAACACTGAAGCTTTCTTT.

CDR3 DNA sequence: TGTGCCAGCAGCCGAAGAGGCACCGGGGAGCTGTTTTTT. Its translation is CASSRRGTGELFF. The chain joins TRBV28 to TRBJ2-2; D is ambiguous. The germline CDR1 and CDR2 sequences are MDHEN and SYDVKM. V gave up 6 bases and J gave up 4 bases, with 9 bases separating them. The CDR3 length is 13 residues.

The chain uses TRBV28 and TRBJ2-2, with TRBD2 matching over 11 bases. The V gene's germline CDR1 is MDHEN and CDR2 SYDVKM. The CDR3 loop spans 15 amino acids. The V gene end was trimmed by 5 bases and the J gene end by 6 bases; junction bases not matched to a gene: 5. CDR3 in amino acids: CASSTSGRGAGELFF. The CDR3 bases are TGTGCCAGCAGTACTAGCGGGAGAGGGGCCGGGGAGCTGTTTTTT. The entire variable domain, with the rest obtained from reference TRBV28 and TRBJ2-2, is as follows: DVKVTQSSRYLVKRTGEKVFLECVQDMDHENMFWYRQDPGLGLRLIYFSYDVKMKEKGDIPEGYSVSREKKERFSLILESASTNQTSMYLCASSTSGRGAGELFFGEGSRLTVL.

This chain joins TRBV2 and TRBJ2-1; D gene unclear. The CDR3 totals 10 residues. Trimming left V 4 bases short and J 14 bases short, with 9 bases between. Germline-derived CDR1 and CDR2 are SNHLY and FYNNEI. The CDR3 loop is CASSGAWKFF. As DNA, the CDR3 is TGTGCCAGCAGTGGAGCCTGGAAGTTCTTC. Combining the CDR3 with reference TRBV2 and TRBJ2-1 gives the whole variable domain EPEVTQTPSHQVTQMGQEVILRCVPISNHLYFYWYRQILGQKVEFLVSFYNNEISEKSEIFDDQFSVERPDGSNFTLKIRSTKLEDSAMYFCASSGAWKFFGPGTRLTVL.

The V gene is TRBV7-9, the J gene TRBJ2-3, with 7 bases aligning to TRBD1. This CDR3 contains 13 residues. With 3 bases clipped from V and 5 bases from J, the junction kept 2 bases outside the gene matches. The germline gives CDR1 SEHNR, CDR2 FQNEAQ (reference sequence). CDR3: CASSFSGGDTQYF. The CDR3 nucleotides are TGTGCCAGCAGCTTTTCAGGGGGAGATACGCAGTATTTT.

This chain joins TRBV2 and TRBJ1-4; 10 nucleotides match TRBD1. CDR1 is SNHLY, CDR2 FYNNEI, per germline. The junction had 9 bases not matched to a gene; V was cut back by 7 bases and J by 4 bases. The CDR3 is made up of 16 amino acids. The DNA of the CDR3 is TGTGCCAGCACCCGGGACAGGGGAGGGGTTAATGAAAAACTGTTTTTT. Translated: CASTRDRGGVNEKLFF.

The rearrangement uses TRBV19 and TRBJ1-1, with TRBD1 identical over 10 bases. This CDR3 spans 16 amino acids. Trimming at V came to 1 base and at J to 5 bases, leaving 7 bases not matched to a gene. Germline V gene lookup returns CDR1 LNHDA and CDR2 SQIVND (reference sequence). CDR3 coding DNA: TGTGCCAGTAGTATAGTTGGGACAGGGGTTCGAACTGAAGCTTTCTTT. The encoded protein is CASSIVGTGVRTEAFF.

The chain couples TRBV5-5 to TRBJ1-2; D is perhaps TRBD1 (5 bases). Per germline, CDR1 SGHKS and CDR2 YYEKEE (reference sequence). This CDR3 is built from 14 residues. The germline V and J ends were trimmed by 4 bases and 3 bases, with 13 bases remaining between them. CDR3: CASSPGTADYGYTF. CDR3 coding DNA: TGTGCCAGCAGCCCCGGGACCGCTGACTATGGCTACACCTTC.

V and J are TRBV28 and TRBJ2-3; possibly TRBD2 for D (6 bases). The ends were cut back, 9 bases at V and 2 bases at J, with 9 bases in the middle. This CDR3 is 12 amino acids long. Germline CDR1 and CDR2: MDHEN and SYDVKM. The CDR3 bases are TGTGCCAGTAGCGGAAACACAGATACGCAGTATTTT. This encodes CASSGNTDTQYF. The full variable domain, its missing parts supplied by reference TRBV28 and TRBJ2-3, is DVKVTQSSRYLVKRTGEKVFLECVQDMDHENMFWYRQDPGLGLRLIYFSYDVKMKEKGDIPEGYSVSREKKERFSLILESASTNQTSMYLCASSGNTDTQYFGPGTRLTVL.

V gene TRBV19 combines with J gene TRBJ2-3; a possible D gene is TRBD1 (5 bases). Trimming cost V 3 bases and J 2 bases, with 18 bases left between them. CDR3 size: 17 residues. The V gene's germline CDR1 is LNHDA and CDR2 SQIVND (reference sequence). The CDR3 DNA reads as TGTGCCAGTAGTATGGGTGGGGCCGAATCCCTCACAGATACGCAGTATTTT. It specifies CASSMGGAESLTDTQYF.

J is TRBJ2-3 and V is TRBV12-5; D gene ambiguous. This CDR3 is built from 12 residues. Germline values: CDR1 LGHNT, CDR2 FRNRAP. V was shortened by 3 bases and J by 5 bases, with 6 bases between the two germline ends. The CDR3 DNA is TGTGCTAGTGGTTTAGACTTAGATACGCAGTATTTT. Its translation is CASGLDLDTQYF.

V and J are TRBV30 and TRBJ2-4, with 7 nucleotides matching TRBD2. From germline, CDR1 is GTSNPN and CDR2 SVGIG (reference sequence). Germline trimming cut 2 bases from V and 0 bases from J; bases unmatched to any gene: 4. CDR3 length equals 15 residues. CDR3 nucleotides: TGTGCCTGGAGTCCTCTAGCGGCAGCCAAAAACATTCAGTACTTC. Residues: CAWSPLAAAKNIQYF.